What follows are 32 T cell receptor beta chains derived from one specimen sequenced in a study of blood T cell repertoires in COVID-19. TCRdb's copy holds only in-frame clones and misses some; the assay was immunoSEQ multiplex PCR. In the table there are 200,000 to 250,000 clones, approximately 75% of which are singletons. Sequenced material: PBMCs or T cells enriched from blood (not recorded which). The receptors stem from a man between 40 and 49 years old who had recovered from COVID-19.

The chain employs TRBV11-2 and TRBJ1-1; the D is unclear. CDR3 length: 18 amino acids. Deletions cut 1 base from V and 0 bases from J, with 18 bases between. Germline loops: CDR1 SGHAT, CDR2 FQNNGV. The CDR3 loop is CASSLVLAGPIMNTEAFF. The CDR3 DNA reads TGTGCCAGCAGCTTAGTCTTGGCAGGCCCCATCATGAACACTGAAGCTTTCTTT.

This chain connects TRBV11-2 to TRBJ2-5; no clear D gene. The CDR3 has 12 amino acids. Germline CDR1 is SGHAT and CDR2 is FQNNGV. Trimming shortened V by 4 bases and J by 0 bases, and 3 bases separated the two germline ends. This CDR3 is CASSSDQETQYF. The CDR3 DNA sequence: TGTGCCAGCAGCTCTGACCAAGAGACCCAGTACTTC.

The chain uses TRBV5-4 and TRBJ2-1, with no clear D. From germline, CDR1 is SGHNT and CDR2 YYREEE (reference sequence). The CDR3 length is 13 residues. The ends were cut back, 3 bases at V and 5 bases at J, with 9 bases in the middle. CDR3 in amino acids: CASSSYSHNEQFF. In DNA form, the CDR3 reads TGTGCCAGCAGCTCGTATAGCCACAATGAGCAGTTCTTC.

The chain links TRBV19 to TRBJ2-1; 9 bases match TRBD2. Germline assignment: CDR1 LNHDA and CDR2 SQIVND (reference sequence). J lost 10 bases, V lost 5 bases, and 12 bases had no gene match. The CDR3 extends over 15 amino acids. The CDR3 is CASSARRRGGNEQFF. CDR3 sequence (DNA): TGTGCCAGTAGTGCTCGGCGGCGGGGGGGCAACGAGCAGTTCTTC. Variable domain in full (rest from reference TRBV19 and TRBJ2-1): DGGITQSPKYLFRKEGQNVTLSCEQNLNHDAMYWYRQDPGQGLRLIYYSQIVNDFQKGDIAEGYSVSREKKESFPLTVTSAQKNPTAFYLCASSARRRGGNEQFFGPGTRLTVL.

The V and J genes are TRBV24-1 and TRBJ2-1, with 11 bases aligning to TRBD1. CDR3 length equals 17 residues. CDR1 and CDR2 (germline): KGHDR, SFDVKD. The V segment lost 3 bases and the J segment 7 bases; nucleotides outside the gene matches: 10. In DNA form, the CDR3 reads TGTGCCACCAGTGATCCGCACGGGACAGGGGGTCAAAATGAGCAGTTCTTC. Encoded protein: CATSDPHGTGGQNEQFF.

The chain is built from TRBV20-1 and TRBJ1-2, with D maybe TRBD1 (5 bases). The CDR3 is 11 residues long. Germline assignment: CDR1 DFQATT and CDR2 SNEGSKA (reference sequence). Here the CDR3 reads CSAGQPYGYTF. CDR3 bases: TGCAGCGCTGGACAACCCTATGGCTACACCTTC.

V gene TRBV6-5 combines with J gene TRBJ2-7; maybe TRBD2 (7 bases). V gave up 6 bases and J gave up 2 bases, with 17 bases separating them. The CDR3 covers 15 residues. CDR1 and CDR2 (germline): MNHEY, SVGAGI. DNA of the CDR3: TGTGCCAGCAGCCACGGGGGGCTTAGGCCCTACGAGCAGTACTTC. This sequence encodes CASSHGGLRPYEQYF.

V is TRBV19 and J is TRBJ2-1, with 14 positions matching TRBD2. The V gene end was trimmed by 7 bases and the J gene end by 5 bases; junction bases not matched to a gene: 4. This CDR3 has 15 residues. Looked up from germline, CDR1 is LNHDA and CDR2 is SQIVND (reference sequence). The CDR3 loop is CASMGLAGDNNEQFF. The CDR3 nucleotides are TGTGCCAGTATGGGACTAGCGGGAGACAACAATGAGCAGTTCTTC.

On this clone: A read error may account for a junction end that differs from germline. The V gene is TRBV2, the J gene TRBJ1-2, with TRBD1 matching 10 bases. Germline lookup yields CDR1 SNHLY and CDR2 FYNNEI. This CDR3 is built from 11 residues. CDR3 DNA sequence: TGTGCCACCGGGGGGGGACAGGGGAAATCCTTC. It encodes CATGGGQGKSF.

The chain joins TRBV5-1 to TRBJ2-1, with D perhaps matching TRBD2 (6 bases). The CDR3 sequence is 14 residues long. V lost 4 bases to trimming and J lost 3 bases, with 11 bases between them. Germline V gives CDR1 SGHRS, CDR2 YFSETQ. CDR3 sequence: CASSPEGYYNEQFF. CDR3 DNA: TGCGCCAGCAGCCCGGAGGGCTACTACAATGAGCAGTTCTTC. Using reference TRBV5-1 and TRBJ2-1 for the parts outside the CDR3, the full variable domain is KAGVTQTPRYLIKTRGQQVTLSCSPISGHRSVSWYQQTPGQGLQFLFEYFSETQRNKGNFPGRFSGRQFSNSRSEMNVSTLELGDSALYLCASSPEGYYNEQFFGPGTRLTVL.

In its sample, this clone was seen a few times. The V call is TRBV3-1 (or the pseudogene TRBV3-2), the J call TRBJ2-7, with D possibly being TRBD2 (5 bases). Germline assignment: CDR1 LGHDT and CDR2 YNNKEL (reference sequence). V lost 1 base and J lost 8, with 12 bases in between. This CDR3 comprises 13 residues. The CDR3 is CASSQGFRGQQYF. CDR3 bases: TGTGCCAGCAGCCAAGGGTTTCGAGGGCAGCAGTACTTC.

In its sample, this clone was seen once. This chain links TRBV9 with TRBJ1-6; possible D gene TRBD1, 5 bases. The V end was cut by 0 bases, the J end by 7 bases, with 11 bases between. Germline-derived CDR1 and CDR2 are SGDLS and YYNGEE. This CDR3 region has 15 residues. DNA for the CDR3: TGTGCCAGCAGCGTAGACCGGGGACTGAATTCACCCCTCCACTTT. The encoded protein is CASSVDRGLNSPLHF. The variable domain in full, completed from reference TRBV9 and TRBJ1-6, reads DSGVTQTPKHLITATGQRVTLRCSPRSGDLSVYWYQQSLDQGLQFLIQYYNGEERAKGNILERFSAQQFPDLHSELNLSSLELGDSALYFCASSVDRGLNSPLHFGNGTRLTVT.

The rearrangement uses TRBV7-9 and TRBJ1-4, with 9 nucleotides matching TRBD1. The CDR3 is 15 residues long. Germline V gene lookup returns CDR1 SEHNR and CDR2 FQNEAQ (reference sequence). Trimming at V came to 5 bases and at J to 5 bases, leaving 6 bases not matched to a gene. The CDR3: CASSLTGTGNEKLFF. For the CDR3, the DNA is TGTGCCAGCAGCCTCACCGGGACAGGGAATGAAAAACTGTTTTTT. The whole variable domain, remainder taken from reference TRBV7-9 and TRBJ1-4, is DTGVSQNPRHKITKRGQNVTFRCDPISEHNRLYWYRQTLGQGPEFLTYFQNEAQLEKSRLLSDRFSAERPKGSFSTLEIQRTEQGDSAMYLCASSLTGTGNEKLFFGSGTQLSVL.

This chain uses TRBV2 with TRBJ1-4; a weak D match, TRBD1 (5 bases). The CDR3 sequence is 15 residues long. CDR1 is SNHLY and CDR2 is FYNNEI in the germline V gene. V lost 1 base, J lost 4 bases, and 10 bases lay in between. The CDR3 sequence is CASSEEGIGNEKLFF. The CDR3, as DNA: TGTGCCAGCAGTGAAGAGGGGATCGGTAATGAAAAACTGTTTTTT. Full variable domain (remainder filled in from reference TRBV2 and TRBJ1-4): EPEVTQTPSHQVTQMGQEVILRCVPISNHLYFYWYRQILGQKVEFLVSFYNNEISEKSEIFDDQFSVERPDGSNFTLKIRSTKLEDSAMYFCASSEEGIGNEKLFFGSGTQLSVL.

V usage is TRBV19 and J usage is TRBJ2-1, with D tentatively TRBD2 (5 bases). Looked up from germline, CDR1 is LNHDA and CDR2 is SQIVND (reference sequence). The CDR3 has 15 residues. Trimming left V 3 bases short and J 5 bases short, with 14 bases between. As DNA, the CDR3 is TGTGCCAGTAGTATTGTCCTAGCAGCGAACAATGAGCAGTTCTTC. Protein product: CASSIVLAANNEQFF.

This clone was seen just once. The chain has TRBV6-5 and TRBJ1-2, with TRBD1 matching 9 bases. The CDR3 extends over 12 amino acids. Germline V CDR1 and CDR2: MNHEY, SVGAGI. After removal of 7 bases from V and 4 bases from J, the junction contained 1 base not matched to a gene. The CDR3 spells CASMGQGYGYTF. Written as DNA, the CDR3 is TGTGCCAGCATGGGACAGGGCTATGGCTACACCTTC.

This chain joins TRBV12-5 and TRBJ2-1; TRBD1 agrees at 9 bases. The V segment lost 0 bases and the J segment 3 bases; nucleotides outside the gene matches: 3. Germline lookup yields CDR1 LGHNT and CDR2 FRNRAP. This CDR3 region has 16 residues. As DNA, the CDR3 is TGTGCTAGTGGTTTGGTACCGGGACAGGGCTACAATGAGCAGTTCTTC. Encoded protein: CASGLVPGQGYNEQFF.

The V and J genes are TRBV7-8 and TRBJ1-6; no reliable D call. Trimming stripped 0 bases from V and 0 bases from J, with 12 bases between. The germline V gene has CDR1 SGHVS and CDR2 FQNEAQ. CDR3 length equals 18 residues. In nucleotides, the CDR3 is TGTGCCAGCAGCTTAGCGCTCGAGCCGAGCTCCTATAATTCACCCCTCCACTTT. Protein sequence: CASSLALEPSSYNSPLHF. The full variable domain, completed using reference TRBV7-8 and TRBJ1-6, is GAGVSQSPRYKVAKRGQDVALRCDPISGHVSLFWYQQALGQGPEFLTYFQNEAQLDKSGLPSDRFFAERPEGSVSTLKIQRTQQEDSAVYLCASSLALEPSSYNSPLHFGNGTRLTVT.

This clone was seen many times. The chain carries TRBV18 and TRBJ1-1, with D possibly TRBD1 on 5 matching bases. The germline V and J ends were trimmed by 2 bases and 1 base, with 11 bases remaining between them. The CDR3 is 15 amino acids. Germline V gene lookup returns CDR1 KGHSH and CDR2 LQKENI. CDR3 in amino acids: CASSPKAGQNTEAFF. The CDR3 nucleotides read TGTGCCAGCTCACCAAAGGCAGGGCAGAACACTGAAGCTTTCTTT.

The chain joins TRBV4-2 to TRBJ2-4; D might be TRBD1 (5 bases). The CDR3 runs 18 residues. With 0 bases removed from V and 0 bases from J, the gap between germline ends came to 15 bases. Germline V gene lookup returns CDR1 LGHNA and CDR2 YNFKEQ. CDR3 bases: TGTGCCAGCAGCCAAGATGGGGCACCAGCCATAGCCAAAAACATTCAGTACTTC. This codes for CASSQDGAPAIAKNIQYF.

The chain combines TRBV5-5 with TRBJ1-6; 8 bases are shared with TRBD1. The ends lost 1 base at V and 0 bases at J; junction bases unmatched: 12. Germline V lookup: CDR1 SGHKS, CDR2 YYEKEE (reference sequence). The CDR3 is 20 amino acids. CDR3 bases: TGTGCCAGCAGCTTGTTGAGCACAGGGGGATTCTACTCCTATAATTCACCCCTCCACTTT. Its protein is CASSLLSTGGFYSYNSPLHF.

In nucleotides, the CDR3 is TGTGCCAGCAAGAGGGGAGGGAGTGAAGCTTTCTTT. Protein: CASKRGGSEAFF. V is TRBV2 and J is TRBJ1-1, with a possible D match to TRBD1 (5 bases). CDR1 is SNHLY, CDR2 FYNNEI, per germline. V dropped 7 bases and J dropped 7 bases, with 13 bases sitting between them. The CDR3 length is 12 residues.

V usage is TRBV21-1 and J usage is TRBJ1-1. TRBV21-1 is a pseudogene segment. There are 15 residues in the CDR3. CDR3 residues: CASSPPHCTGRKAFF. The CDR3 coding sequence is TGTGCCAGCAGCCCCCCTCACTGCACGGGGAGAAAAGCTTTCTTT.

The rearrangement links TRBV27 to TRBJ1-6; weak D call: TRBD1 (5 bases). Trimming cost V 0 bases and J 7 bases, with 10 bases left between them. The CDR3 is made up of 15 amino acids. CDR1 MNHEY and CDR2 SMNVEV come from the germline V gene (reference sequence). The CDR3 region has the DNA TGTGCCAGCAGTTTATCATGGGGCGTGAATTCACCCCTCCACTTT. This codes for CASSLSWGVNSPLHF.

The chain employs TRBV2 and TRBJ1-5; TRBD1 matches 8 bases. The CDR3 contains 14 residues. Germline V gene lookup returns CDR1 SNHLY and CDR2 FYNNEI. V shed 5 bases, J shed 6 bases, and the junction held 6 bases outside the gene matches. The CDR3 is CASSRQGSGQPQHF. Here the CDR3 DNA reads TGTGCCAGCAGTCGACAGGGGTCTGGTCAGCCCCAGCATTTT. The full variable domain, with the rest looked up from reference TRBV2 and TRBJ1-5, is EPEVTQTPSHQVTQMGQEVILRCVPISNHLYFYWYRQILGQKVEFLVSFYNNEISEKSEIFDDQFSVERPDGSNFTLKIRSTKLEDSAMYFCASSRQGSGQPQHFGDGTRLSIL.

V is TRBV5-6 and J is TRBJ2-7, with 7 bases aligning to TRBD2. Trimming took 0 bases from V and 2 from J; bases not matched to a gene: 11. Germline CDR1 reads SGHDT; CDR2 reads YYEEEE. There are 17 residues in the CDR3. Written as DNA, the CDR3 is TGTGCCAGCAGCTTGGGAGGAAGTCTAGCGGCCCCCTACGAGCAGTACTTC. As protein: CASSLGGSLAAPYEQYF. Based on the CDR3 plus reference TRBV5-6 and TRBJ2-7, the full variable domain is DAGVTQSPTHLIKTRGQQVTLRCSPKSGHDTVSWYQQALGQGPQFIFQYYEEEERQRGNFPDRFSGHQFPNYSSELNVNALLLGDSALYLCASSLGGSLAAPYEQYFGPGTRLTVT.

This chain links TRBV19 with TRBJ2-1; TRBD2 is a possible D gene (6 bases). Between the trimmed V and J ends, which lost 10 bases and 0 bases, there was a span of 19 bases. CDR1 LNHDA and CDR2 SQIVND come from the germline V gene (reference sequence). This CDR3 contains 16 residues. The CDR3 DNA follows: TGTGCCACCCGGGACTCGACGACTGGCTCCTACAATGAGCAGTTCTTC. Encoded protein: CATRDSTTGSYNEQFF.

The chain recombines TRBV24-1 with TRBJ1-2; D might be TRBD1 (5 bases). The germline CDR1 and CDR2 sequences are KGHDR and SFDVKD. V lost 4 bases and J 1 base, leaving 12 bases between the germline ends. This CDR3 comprises 15 residues. The CDR3 region has the DNA TGTGCCACCAGTGACGGCAGGGAAATTAACTATGGCTACACCTTC. This translates into CATSDGREINYGYTF.

The chain joins TRBV4-1 to TRBJ2-2; D gene unclear. This CDR3 has 12 residues. Trimming stripped 0 bases from V and 7 bases from J, with 3 bases between. The germline gives CDR1 MGHRA, CDR2 YSYEKL. Written as DNA, the CDR3 is TGCGCCAGCAGCCAAGACAACGGGGAGCTGTTTTTT. As protein: CASSQDNGELFF.

This chain uses TRBV7-7 with TRBJ2-1; 8 bases fit TRBD2. Trimming took 8 bases from V and 4 from J; bases not matched to a gene: 10. The CDR3 contains 15 residues. CDR1 and CDR2 from the germline V gene are SSHAT and FNYEAQ (reference sequence). DNA of the CDR3: TGTGCCAGCGGACCGGGACTAGGGGAATACAATGAGCAGTTCTTC. Amino acid sequence: CASGPGLGEYNEQFF.

The chain employs TRBV6-5 and TRBJ1-5; weak D call: TRBD1 (6 bases). The length of the CDR3 is 12 residues. Germline assignment: CDR1 MNHEY and CDR2 SVGAGI. CDR3 sequence (DNA): TGTGTCACTCAGGGGAACAATCAGCCCCAGCATTTT. This translates into CVTQGNNQPQHF.

This clone appeared a single time. The V and J genes are TRBV10-3 and TRBJ2-7; no reliable D call. The CDR3 covers 14 residues. Germline CDR1 is ENHRY and CDR2 is SYGVKD. V lost 0 bases and J 7 bases, leaving 13 bases between the germline ends. The CDR3 DNA reads as TGTGCCATCAGTGAGTCGGCGGTGACTGAAGAGCAGTACTTC. Its translation: CAISESAVTEEQYF.